One T cell receptor (beta chain) is described in this entry. Its antigen remains undetermined. Nothing much larger sits one base from this clone, and base qualities are not available. The immunoSEQ Assay was the method used to sequence TCRbeta CDR3 regions. After extraction, genomic DNA underwent amplification by bias-controlled multiplex PCR, followed by high-throughput sequencing. In the source study's methods: To quantify the absolute abundance of every unique TCRbeta CDR3 region, sequences were collapsed and filtered. Usable DNA was measured by amplifying reference genes present in all nucleated cells, and TCRbeta template counts were normalized to that usable DNA to estimate T cell fraction. Repertoire TCRs were annotated as SARS-CoV-2-specific by exact matching of V gene, CDR3 amino acid sequence and J gene to a known reactive TCR set. The reference SARS-CoV-2 TCR set came from MIRA and was filtered for enrichment in COVID-19-positive ImmuneCODE repertoires, removing public or cross-reactive TCRs. Using the MIRA antigens, annotated TCRs were further analysed by specific ORF or by position within an ORF. Depth was the summed frequency of annotated unique rearrangements, while breadth was defined as annotated unique rearrangements over total unique productive rearrangements. Two-sided Wilcoxon rank-sum tests were applied when comparing TCR breadth between groups. As stored in TCRdb, this immuneACCESS dataset retains in-frame rearrangements with V and J assigned. A fraction of the clones does not appear; measured against another copy, unresolved V genes explain less than half of the discrepancy, and the remainder lacks a known reason. D and trimming were read from the DNA, whereas the V and J calls and clone size are those reported in that table. The sample has about 400,000 clones on record, roughly 90% of them singletons. 3.6% of the sample lies in the top ten.

Trimming takes 4 bases from V and 10 bases from J, and the germline ends sit 11 bases apart. The CDR3 holds 12 amino acids from the cysteine to the phenylalanine. Solely the CDR3 DNA is kept, with 36 bases framed from the first base. CDR1 and CDR2 (GTSNPN, SVGIG) derive from the germline V gene (reference sequence). This record comes from a study of Ad26.COV2.S vaccination and SARS-CoV-2 variants (TCRdb year 2021). General notes on the study: Donors in the vaccine arm were drawn from COV1001, a phase I-IIa trial of Ad26.COV2.S in healthy adults that was multicentre, randomized, double-blind and placebo-controlled. Investigators remained blinded to trial group allocation during experiments and outcome assessment. Trial participants were randomized into five groups of five: low-dose or high-dose Ad26.COV2.S given once or twice, or placebo on both occasions. Ad26.COV2.S was given intramuscularly at 5x10^10 or 1x10^11 viral particles, as a single shot or as two shots 56 days apart. A total of around 32 samples were included in the TCR-sequenced set, comprising around 19 Ad26.COV2.S vaccine recipients, 5 placebo recipients and 8 SARS-CoV-2 convalescent individuals. TCRbeta repertoire sequencing was used to assess the specificity and breadth of SARS-CoV-2-reactive T cell receptors after Ad26.COV2.S vaccination.

Broad study findings and their caveats: The authors noted that the TCR breadth and depth analyses may have underestimated total T cell responses. After vaccination, spike-specific CD8+ and CD4+ T cell responses were reported to show substantial breadth. Non-spike TCR breadth was comparable between vaccine and placebo recipients, consistent with the vaccine containing only spike. The study was not powered to compare responses between vaccine doses or regimens. Spike-specific TCR breadth was higher in Ad26.COV2.S recipients than in placebo recipients (P = 0.0014).

The sample's treatment or condition label, decoded: 19 received Ad26.COV2.S at low or high dose, single or two shots; about 5 received placebo; per-sample allocation not given. For vaccine and placebo recipients, the sequenced repertoires came from samples collected on day 63 after the first injection. Cohort 1b enrolled roughly 25 adults aged 18-55 years at a single site in Boston, USA, between 29 July and 7 August 2020. Ad26.COV2.S consisted of a replication-incompetent adenovirus type 26 vector by which a prefusion-stabilized SARS-CoV-2 spike protein from the original Wuhan strain was expressed.

The chain is made from TRBV30 and TRBJ1-6, and perhaps TRBD1 as D gene, on 5 matching bases. The sample here was peripheral blood, taken in a trial of Ad26.COV2.S vaccine versus placebo. This TCR was sampled from a person aged 18 to 65 who received the Ad26.COV2.S COVID-19 vaccine or a placebo. The CDR3 region: CAWNHQGSPLHF. Here is the DNA: TGTGCCTGGAACCACCAGGGATCACCCCTCCACTTT. With the portions outside the CDR3 filled from the reference TRBV30 and TRBJ1-6 genes, the complete variable region becomes SQTIHQWPATLVQPVGSPLSLECTVEGTSNPNLYWYRQAAGRGLQLLFYSVGIGQISSEVPQNLSASRPQDRQFILSSKKLLLSDSGFYLCAWNHQGSPLHFGNGTRLTVT.